This T cell receptor (beta chain) was captured by sequencing in a study of human T cells and chemical hapten exposure (dated by TCRdb to the early 2020s). For the wider study: For sensitization, 2% DPC in acetone was applied to a 2 cm by 2 cm area of upper inner arm skin. Throughout the study period of about 22 weeks, patients also received therapeutic DPC doses to the scalp every week. Patch testing on the upper back used Finn chambers containing 0.01% DPC, with scoring done after 6 days according to International Contact Dermatitis Research Group standards. Most of the patients in the cohort were female, and the cohort covered alopecia areata with under or over 50% scalp involvement, alopecia totalis and alopecia universalis. Libraries were combined into a pool for sequencing, and differences in TCR yield between samples came mainly from small differences in library volumes within the pool. The study tracked peripheral blood TCR repertoire changes in vivo during primary and secondary sensitization to the hapten diphenylcyclopropenone (DPC) in alopecia patients. Blood samples were taken from patients before sensitization (week 0) and then at 2, 6 and about 24 weeks after DPC sensitization. Some 29 alopecia patients gave blood for TCR sequencing at one to four time points (pre-sensitization, 2, 6 and 24 weeks).

From the cysteine through the phenylalanine, the CDR3 covers 14 amino acids. Just CDR3 DNA is preserved here, 42 bases in frame from base 1. Sequences DFQATT (CDR1) and SNEGSKA (CDR2) are obtained from the germline V gene (reference sequence). V loses 6 bases of germline sequence and J loses 3 bases, and the interval between the two ends is 15 bases. The paper's findings and limits, for the study overall: No change with DPC sensitization was found in the number of TCRs above 1 in 1000 frequency, and no evidence of global repertoire structure alterations was found. Because all patients had alopecia, a presumed autoimmune disease, the immune response of the patients might differ from that of healthy individuals. Patch test score correlated positively with the number of PT1 expanded TCRs, reaching significance at thresholds 8, 16 and 32 but not at 4. Expanded TCRs formed significantly more large CDR3 similarity clusters than pre-sensitization or healthy control sets, consistent with antigen-driven responses. After repeated subsampling, changes were observed in the strength of the expansion versus patch-test correlation and in the threshold at which the correlation became significant.

The library was obtained by RACE. Sequencing was performed on a NextSeq 500. During library preparation, unique molecular identifiers were attached to individual cDNA molecules so that TCRs could be counted quantitatively and reproducibly. Each blood RNA sample was used to sequence both TCR alpha and TCR beta chains. The authors' analysis ran thus. Samples had a median of roughly 91,000 TCRs, with a range from roughly 20,000 to 690,600. The Decombinator software suite was used to annotate the V, J and CDR3 of the TCR reads. To make PS versus PT1 abundance plots, every sample was subsampled to the same number of TCRs (28,000). Expanded TCRs were defined as absent before sensitization and observed at least eight times at the 2-week time point. Starting from the raw public reads, TCRdb applied fastp trimming at Q25, assembled clones with MiXCR and retained in-frame beta chains. Under each unique CDR3 protein, matching rows form one entry showing the most common genes and DNA. Clone size and V and J calls follow TCRdb, not the original study. The sample table contains approximately 260,000 distinct CDR3 sequences; only one count was recorded for approximately 8% of them. Of the sample, roughly 1.2% falls within the top ten clones.

Sample time point, as interpreted from the label and publication: pre-sensitization, week 0. The treatment or condition label, as the study defines it: therapeutic diphenylcyclopropenone sensitization with weekly scalp DPC. At each patch-test visit, blood was drawn before the patch test was applied. Patients were eligible if aged 18 to 70, diagnosed with alopecia and judged suitable for DPC therapy, and pregnant patients were excluded. Total RNA was extracted from unfractionated whole blood collected in Tempus Blood RNA tubes. As to this clonotype: What this receptor recognizes is not known. Base qualities are not recorded, but no much larger clone differs from it by a single base.

The sequence derives from a man between 18 and 29 years old with alopecia areata. Some clones in this sample may be carry-over from other donors' samples. Sequenced here: whole blood, sampled in connection with sensitization to the hapten diphenylcyclopropenone (DPC). The V and J segments used are TRBV20-1 and TRBJ2-1; no confident D gene assignment can be made. DNA sequence: TGCAGTGCGAAGACTCCCACAAACTACAATGAGCAGTTCTTC. It specifies CSAKTPTNYNEQFF.